This passage covers 2 T cell receptor beta chains from one sample sequenced in a study of glioma-infiltrating T cells after dendritic cell vaccination. The table came from immunoSEQ multiplex PCR; TCRdb's copy has only in-frame clones and leaves some out. The sample contains about 100,000 clones, around three quarters of which appear only once. Sequencing was performed on blood, taken before dendritic cell vaccination. The receptors were gathered from a human donor with glioblastoma.

CDR3 in DNA: TGTGCCAGTACGGCGACAGGGGCCCTGGGTTCACCCCTCCACTTT. Its translation: CASTATGALGSPLHF. The chain combines TRBV19 with TRBJ1-6, with 8 bases identical to TRBD1. There are 15 residues in the CDR3. J gave up 9 bases and V 7 bases, and 11 bases lay outside the gene matches. The germline V gene encodes CDR1 LNHDA and CDR2 SQIVND (reference sequence).

This chain joins TRBV6-5 and TRBJ1-1, with D hard to call. Trimming left V 4 bases short and J 1 base short, with 7 bases between. From germline, CDR1 is MNHEY and CDR2 SVGAGI. This CDR3 has 13 residues. The CDR3 reads CASSFKPNTEAFF. CDR3 coding DNA: TGTGCCAGCAGTTTTAAGCCGAACACTGAAGCTTTCTTT.